A single sample gave rise to the 17 T cell receptor beta chains below, sequenced in a study of shared clonotypes between healthy human individuals. This table comes from immunoSEQ multiplex PCR, and its TCRdb copy is limited to in-frame clones, with some not included. The sample has more than 2 million clones, 90% to 97% seen once. The sample comprised naive CD4+ T cells sorted from blood. Subset indicated: CD45RA+ positively selected. These receptors all come from a man aged 18-30 years in good health.

The chain is built from TRBV21-1 and TRBJ1-1; the table calls TRBD1, which could not be checked here. TRBV21-1 is recorded as a pseudogene. The CDR3 sequence is 16 residues long. The DNA of the CDR3 is TGTGCCAGCAGCAAATGGGGGCGGCCGGGCGACACTGAAGCTTTCTTT. As protein: CASSKWGRPGDTEAFF.

The genes are TRBV11-2 and TRBJ2-7, with 9 bases lining up with TRBD1. CDR3 length: 15 residues. Per the germline V gene, CDR1 is SGHAT and CDR2 is FQNNGV. Germline trimming cut 0 bases from V and 3 bases from J; bases unmatched to any gene: 3. CDR3: CASSLEGQGNYEQYF. CDR3 bases: TGTGCCAGCAGCTTAGAGGGACAGGGTAACTACGAGCAGTACTTC.

V is TRBV5-1 and J is TRBJ1-6; 9 nucleotides line up with TRBD1. CDR3 length equals 14 residues. In germline, CDR1 is SGHRS, CDR2 YFSETQ. Unmatched junction bases numbered 5, after V lost 4 bases and J lost 9 bases. CDR3 coding DNA: TGCGCCAGCAGCGACGGGACAGGGATTTCACCCCTCCACTTT. It specifies CASSDGTGISPLHF.

The chain combines TRBV29-1 with TRBJ2-5; D unclear. The CDR3 consists of 12 residues. With 3 bases removed from V and 7 bases from J, the gap between germline ends came to 12 bases. Germline CDR1 is SQVTM and CDR2 is ANQGSEA. The CDR3 DNA reads TGCAGCGTTGACCTCGGATCCGGGACCCAGTACTTC. It is translated as CSVDLGSGTQYF.

The V gene is TRBV6-5, the J gene TRBJ2-1; unclear D gene. The CDR3 is 11 residues long. V gave up 6 bases and J gave up 9 bases, with 9 bases separating them. Germline V gene sequence: CDR1 MNHEY, CDR2 SVGAGI. Written as DNA, the CDR3 is TGTGCCAGCAGCCAGTCTATTGAGCAGTTCTTC. Protein: CASSQSIEQFF.

Only one count was recorded for this clone. The chain links TRBV11-2 to TRBJ1-1, with D unclear. The V gene lost 1 base and the J gene lost 0 bases, with 9 bases spanning the gap. The germline CDR1 and CDR2 sequences are SGHAT and FQNNGV. CDR3 length: 15 amino acids. DNA of the CDR3: TGTGCCAGCAGCTTAGTAGCAGTTATGAACACTGAAGCTTTCTTT. Translating gives CASSLVAVMNTEAFF.

V gene TRBV7-9 combines with J gene TRBJ1-2; D is unclear. Trimming removed 5 bases at V and 5 bases at J, with 18 bases between. This CDR3 is 15 amino acids long. Germline CDR1 and CDR2: SEHNR and FQNEAQ (reference sequence). The CDR3 loop is CASSPGSPKGYGYTF. In DNA form, the CDR3 reads TGTGCCAGCAGCCCGGGGAGCCCGAAGGGATATGGCTACACCTTC.

V gene TRBV13 combines with J gene TRBJ2-1; TRBD2 agrees at 10 bases. The V gene's germline CDR1 is PRHDT and CDR2 FYEKMQ (reference sequence). V was clipped by 7 bases and J by 1 base; unmatched bases: 4. The CDR3 runs to 15 residues. The CDR3 sequence is CASMLAGASYNEQFF. The CDR3 region has the DNA TGTGCCAGCATGCTAGCGGGAGCTTCCTACAATGAGCAGTTCTTC. The complete variable domain, with remaining parts taken from reference TRBV13 and TRBJ2-1, reads AAGVIQSPRHLIKEKRETATLKCYPIPRHDTVYWYQQGPGQDPQFLISFYEKMQSDKGSIPDRFSAQQFSDYHSELNMSSLELGDSALYFCASMLAGASYNEQFFGPGTRLTVL.

The chain couples TRBV10-3 to TRBJ1-4; D unresolved. Germline lookup yields CDR1 ENHRY and CDR2 SYGVKD. With 2 bases removed from V and 0 bases from J, the gap between germline ends came to 13 bases. CDR3 length: 17 residues. This CDR3 reads CAISETQQPTTNEKLFF. As DNA, the CDR3 is TGTGCCATCAGTGAGACACAACAGCCTACAACTAATGAAAAACTGTTTTTT.

The chain has TRBV6-5 and TRBJ2-1; D might be TRBD1 (6 bases). CDR1 is MNHEY, CDR2 SVGAGI, per germline. The CDR3 loop spans 13 amino acids. The V end was cut by 7 bases, the J end by 2 bases, with 9 bases between. The CDR3 region has the DNA TGTGCCAGCACGGACAGCGCCTACAATGAGCAGTTCTTC. This encodes CASTDSAYNEQFF.

A word on this clone: The sample carries other DNA sequences with the same CDR3. The chain couples TRBV18 to TRBJ2-7; D gene ambiguous. CDR1 is KGHSH, CDR2 LQKENI, per germline. V was clipped by 2 bases and J by 3 bases, with 5 bases between them. The CDR3 extends over 12 amino acids. CDR3 residues: CASSPWGYEQYF. CDR3 nucleotides: TGTGCCAGCTCACCATGGGGCTACGAGCAGTACTTC.

This clone showed up just a few times. V gene TRBV10-3 combines with J gene TRBJ1-1, with 7 bases fitting TRBD1. There are 11 residues in the CDR3. With V trimmed by 10 bases and J by 8 bases, 7 bases remained unmatched. The germline V gene encodes CDR1 ENHRY and CDR2 SYGVKD. The CDR3 sequence is CATEQTGEAFF. The CDR3 nucleotides are TGTGCCACCGAACAGACAGGGGAAGCTTTCTTT.

The chain links TRBV4-1 to TRBJ1-1; possible D gene TRBD1, 5 bases. This CDR3 region has 16 residues. Trimming pared 0 bases from V and 8 bases from J, leaving 19 bases between. CDR1 is MGHRA and CDR2 is YSYEKL in the germline V gene. Here the CDR3 DNA reads TGCGCCAGCAGCCAAGAGGGGGGAGTTTTTTCCCCAGAAGCTTTCTTT. As protein: CASSQEGGVFSPEAFF.

The rearrangement uses TRBV18 and TRBJ1-2, with D possibly matching TRBD1 (5 bases). V was cut by 4 bases and J by 2 bases, with 11 bases left in between. The CDR3 length is 14 residues. Germline CDR1 is KGHSH and CDR2 is LQKENI. CDR3 sequence (DNA): TGTGCCAGCTCACTAGGGGCTGGGAACTATGGCTACACCTTC. Translated, it gives CASSLGAGNYGYTF.

Comment on this clone: Other DNA sequences in the same sample also yield this CDR3. V is TRBV6-5 and J is TRBJ2-3; D not resolved. From germline, CDR1 is MNHEY and CDR2 SVGAGI. This CDR3 is 13 amino acids long. V lost 3 bases to trimming and J lost 3 bases, with 7 bases between them. CDR3 protein: CASSYPGTDTQYF. CDR3 nucleotide sequence: TGTGCCAGCAGTTATCCAGGAACAGATACGCAGTATTTT.

The chain uses TRBV6-4 and TRBJ2-1; TRBD2 agrees at 11 bases. Looked up from germline, CDR1 is MRHNA and CDR2 is SNTAGT. The trim removed 4 bases at V and 9 bases at J, leaving 5 bases unmatched. The CDR3 covers 14 residues. CDR3 region: CASSVAGGPGEQFF. CDR3 nucleotides: TGTGCCAGCAGTGTAGCGGGAGGGCCGGGTGAGCAGTTCTTC.

J is TRBJ1-5 and V is TRBV15; D not certain. This CDR3 is 16 amino acids long. Trimming left V 0 bases short and J 0 bases short, with 9 bases between. CDR1 is LNHNV, CDR2 YYDKDF, per germline (reference sequence). The CDR3 loop reads CATSRDLQRSNQPQHF. The CDR3 coding sequence is TGTGCCACCAGCAGAGATCTACAGCGTAGCAATCAGCCCCAGCATTTT.